This T cell receptor (beta chain) was recovered during a study of blood T cell repertoires in COVID-19. Sequenced by immunoSEQ multiplex PCR; TCRdb stores in-frame clones only, minus some. The sample carries over 350,000 clones, around 90% recorded once. Germline V lookup: CDR1 SEHNR, CDR2 FQNEAQ (reference sequence). CDR3 length equals 14 residues. V lost 5 bases, J lost 7 bases, and 15 bases lay in between. V gene TRBV7-9 combines with J gene TRBJ2-1; TRBD2 might be the D (6 bases). Sequences were obtained from PBMCs or T cells enriched from blood (not recorded which). This sequence originates from a woman under 30 with acute COVID-19. The CDR3 nucleotides are TGTGCCAGCAGCCGCGGGGATCCAGGGAATGAGCAGTTCTTC. Its protein product is CASSRGDPGNEQFF. Complete variable domain (other parts from reference TRBV7-9 and TRBJ2-1): DTGVSQNPRHKITKRGQNVTFRCDPISEHNRLYWYRQTLGQGPEFLTYFQNEAQLEKSRLLSDRFSAERPKGSFSTLEIQRTEQGDSAMYLCASSRGDPGNEQFFGPGTRLTVL.